These 8 T cell receptor beta chains came from one sample sequenced in a study of T cells in women clearing cervical HPV infection. Data came from immunoSEQ multiplex PCR; TCRdb stores just in-frame clones and leaves some out. Its listing shows 30,000 or so clones. Sequencing was performed on blood buffy coat. Receptors were obtained from a woman between 18 and 75 years old with a cervical HPV16 infection that either progressed to CIN3+ or cleared (not recorded which).

About this clone itself: The read is 3 residues too short to cover the CDR3 end, so that end is filled in from the germline J gene. The gene calls are TRBV9 and TRBJ2-3, with a weak D call TRBD1 (5 bases). V was trimmed by 4 bases and J by 3 bases, leaving 15 bases between them. This CDR3 contains 15 residues. The germline V gene encodes CDR1 SGDLS and CDR2 YYNGEE. The CDR3 is CASSRVGERTDTQYF. The sequenced part of the CDR3 DNA is TGTGCCAGCAGCCGAGTAGGGGAAAGAACAGATACG. The full variable domain, rest sourced from reference TRBV9 and TRBJ2-3, is DSGVTQTPKHLITATGQRVTLRCSPRSGDLSVYWYQQSLDQGLQFLIQYYNGEERAKGNILERFSAQQFPDLHSELNLSSLELGDSALYFCASSRVGERTDTQYFGPGTRLTVL.

On this clone: Read sequence stops 3 residues before the CDR3 end, and the germline J gene provides the missing end. V gene TRBV4-1 combines with J gene TRBJ2-5; maybe TRBD1 (5 bases). The V end was cut by 0 bases, the J end by 4 bases, with 9 bases between. The CDR3 contains 14 residues. Germline assignment: CDR1 MGHRA and CDR2 YSYEKL. CDR3 DNA (partial): TGCGCCAGCAGCCAAGAGAGGCAGGGAGAGACC. As protein: CASSQERQGET. The complete CDR3 sequence is CASSQERQGETQYF.

Comment on this clone: The observed sequence ends 3 residues before the CDR3 terminus, with the missing tail filled in from the germline J gene. The chain combines TRBV7-8 with TRBJ1-3; D gene uncertain. CDR1 and CDR2 (germline): SGHVS, FQNEAQ. V lost 5 bases and J 4 bases, leaving 21 bases between the germline ends. This CDR3 contains 17 residues. Partial CDR3 DNA: TGTGCCAGCAGCCCACTCCAATCTCCATTTTGGGGAAACACC. Its protein is CASSPLQSPFWGNT. The CDR3 reads in full as CASSPLQSPFWGNTIYF.

Remarks on this clone: The read ends 3 residues before the CDR3 terminus; that terminus is restored from the germline J gene. Additional DNA sequences in this sample encode the identical CDR3. The J gene is TRBJ1-5, the V gene TRBV5-6; 7 nucleotides match TRBD1. This CDR3 contains 15 residues. Per germline, CDR1 SGHDT and CDR2 YYEEEE. V shed 4 bases, J shed 0 bases, and the junction held 4 bases outside the gene matches. CDR3 loop: CASSRGTVSNQPQHF. CDR3 DNA, as far as it was read: TGTGCCAGCAGCCGAGGGACAGTTAGCAATCAGCCC.

Concerning this clone: The read gets to within 3 residues of the CDR3 end, and the germline J gene fills in the rest. The chain carries TRBV30 and TRBJ2-1, with 7 bases fitting TRBD2. The CDR3 is made up of 15 amino acids. Germline lookup yields CDR1 GTSNPN and CDR2 SVGIG (reference sequence). Trimming cost V 3 bases and J 8 bases; bases outside gene matches: 13. The CDR3 protein is CAWRGGPGLTYEQFF. The covered CDR3 bases are TGTGCCTGGAGGGGAGGTCCGGGACTAACCTATGAG.

As regards this clone: The CDR3 end falls 3 residues outside the read, so it is completed with the germline J gene. This rearrangement joins TRBV7-3 to TRBJ2-2; D is perhaps TRBD1 (6 bases). This CDR3 contains 18 residues. The V and J ends lost 6 bases and 3 bases respectively, with 23 bases between them. Germline V gene sequence: CDR1 SGHTA, CDR2 FQGTGA. CDR3 region: CASSPDRPSILYTGELFF. CDR3 DNA, as far as it was read: TGTGCCAGCAGTCCCGACAGGCCTTCAATCCTGTACACCGGGGAG.

Worth noting for this clone: The CDR3 end falls 3 residues outside the read, so it is completed with the germline J gene. The J gene is TRBJ2-1, the V gene TRBV19; 10 bases agree with TRBD2. CDR1 LNHDA and CDR2 SQIVND come from the germline V gene (reference sequence). Unmatched junction bases numbered 7, after V lost 8 bases and J lost 3 bases. This CDR3 spans 15 amino acids. The CDR3 is CASGWTSGDYNEQFF. Partial CDR3 DNA: TGTGCCAGTGGCTGGACTAGCGGAGACTACAATGAG.

Concerning this clone itself: Read sequence stops 3 residues before the CDR3 end, and the germline J gene provides the missing end. The chain is built from TRBV5-1 and TRBJ2-7, with 9 bases identical to TRBD1. Germline CDR1 SGHRS, CDR2 YFSETQ. After removal of 2 bases from V and 5 bases from J, the junction contained 5 bases not matched to a gene. This CDR3 region has 14 residues. The sequenced part of the CDR3 DNA is TGCGCCAGCAGCTTAGGGACAGGGATCGACGAG. Translating gives CASSLGTGIDE. The CDR3 reads in full as CASSLGTGIDEQYF.